Included here is one TCR beta chain sequence, with context. Its antigen remains unknown. This sample stems from a study of cytomegalovirus exposure and HLA in healthy donors. Findings of the study overall: Being productive about 87% or about 30% of the time was typical of most TCR beta V segments in an earlier analysis.

PCR amplification relied on 60 Vbeta primers (plus 13 Jbeta primers). TCRdb keeps only in-frame clones here, not all; method: immunoSEQ multiplex PCR. The sample lists some 120,000 clones, about 80% occurring once. The germline gives CDR1 MNHNS, CDR2 SASEGT. The CDR3 consists of 13 residues. V was clipped by 8 bases and J by 7 bases, with 14 bases between them. The specimen sequenced was PBMCs. The chain links TRBV6-1 to TRBJ2-2, with D maybe TRBD1 (5 bases). The receptor was isolated from a man aged 25-45 years in good health and CMV-seropositive. The CDR3 sequence: CASSLQGDGELFF. DNA of the CDR3: TGTGCCAGCTCACTTCAGGGTGACGGGGAGCTGTTTTTT.